This T cell receptor beta chain was retrieved from a study of T cell changes during pregnancy in multiple sclerosis. Trimming removed 4 bases at V and 7 bases at J, with 11 bases between. This CDR3 is built from 13 residues. The germline gives CDR1 MNHEY, CDR2 SMNVEV (reference sequence). Generated by immunoSEQ multiplex PCR, the TCRdb table keeps only in-frame clones and is missing some. The sample lists roughly 48,000 clones; 88% were seen once. Sequences were derived from CD4+ T cells from peripheral blood mononuclear cells, sampled in the second trimester of pregnancy. The chain recombines TRBV27 with TRBJ1-5; no clear D. The TCR originated in a female donor with multiple sclerosis, enrolled in a pregnancy study. The DNA for the CDR3 is TGTGCCAGCAGTTCCGACGGAGGACAGCCCCAGCATTTT. Amino acids: CASSSDGGQPQHF.